These 22 T cell receptor beta chains originate from one sample sequenced in a study of CD8 T cells in ankylosing spondylitis. TCRdb fed the 5' RACE reads into MiXCR, producing one record per CDR3 protein. Of 250,000 to 350,000 distinct CDR3 sequences listed, around 20% are singletons. Sequencing was carried out using blood, either unsorted or a sorted T cell fraction (not recorded which). Receptors were obtained from a female donor with ankylosing spondylitis or in good health (not recorded which).

In this sample, this clonotype turned up a few times. V gene TRBV3-1 combines with J gene TRBJ2-1; D uncertain. V lost 0 bases and J 6 bases, leaving 9 bases between the germline ends. This CDR3 is built from 14 residues. From germline, CDR1 is LGHDT and CDR2 YNNKEL (reference sequence). CDR3 sequence (DNA): TGTGCCAGCAGCCAAGATGGACGGCCCAATGAGCAGTTCTTC. This encodes CASSQDGRPNEQFF.

The rearrangement links TRBV12-3 or TRBV12-4 to TRBJ1-2, with D unresolved. Trimming shortened V by 10 bases and J by 2 bases, and 14 bases separated the two germline ends. The CDR3 length is 13 residues. The CDR3 loop is CAIHSRANYGYTF. CDR3 nucleotides: TGTGCCATCCACTCCCGGGCCAACTATGGCTACACCTTC.

The chain has TRBV5-4 and TRBJ2-5; D is perhaps TRBD1 (5 bases). Looked up from germline, CDR1 is SGHNT and CDR2 is YYREEE (reference sequence). The germline V and J ends were trimmed by 4 bases and 5 bases, with 15 bases remaining between them. This CDR3 region has 14 residues. This CDR3 is CASSLGQYRETQYF. The CDR3 nucleotides read TGTGCCAGCAGCCTCGGACAATACCGGGAGACCCAGTACTTC.

The chain carries TRBV4-3 and TRBJ1-1; D unresolved. CDR3 size: 15 residues. Between the trimmed V and J ends, which lost 2 bases and 1 base, there was a span of 11 bases. CDR1 is LGHNA, CDR2 YSLEER, per germline. CDR3: CASSQSLAGNTEAFF. CDR3 nucleotides: TGCGCCAGCAGCCAATCTTTGGCGGGGAACACTGAAGCTTTCTTT.

This clonotype was seen a few times. The rearrangement joins TRBV7-2 to TRBJ2-7; D ambiguous. The CDR3 is 14 amino acids. With 1 base removed from V and 3 bases from J, the gap between germline ends came to 10 bases. The V gene's germline CDR1 is SGHTA and CDR2 FQGNSA. Written as DNA, the CDR3 is TGTGCCAGCAGCTTAGAGGCCGGAAACTACGAGCAGTACTTC. Translating gives CASSLEAGNYEQYF.

Only a few counts were recorded for this clonotype. This chain connects TRBV5-6 to TRBJ1-2; perhaps TRBD1 as D (6 bases). Per the germline V gene, CDR1 is SGHDT and CDR2 is YYEEEE. Deletions cut 2 bases from V and 1 base from J, with 21 bases between. This CDR3 is 18 amino acids long. CDR3: CASSFVQKTGNNNYGYTF. CDR3 nucleotide sequence: TGTGCCAGCAGCTTTGTGCAAAAGACAGGAAACAATAACTATGGCTACACCTTC.

This sequence joins TRBV18 and TRBJ2-6; D not certain. V lost 2 bases and J lost 2, with 13 bases in between. The CDR3 runs to 17 residues. Per germline, CDR1 KGHSH and CDR2 LQKENI. The CDR3 bases are TGTGCCAGCTCACCATCTATCGGCGACGCTGGGGCCAACGTCCTGACTTTC. Protein: CASSPSIGDAGANVLTF.

The chain carries TRBV28 and TRBJ2-7, with TRBD1 matching over 8 bases. The V segment lost 8 bases and the J segment 7 bases; nucleotides outside the gene matches: 13. The CDR3 extends over 14 amino acids. Germline loops: CDR1 MDHEN, CDR2 SYDVKM. DNA for the CDR3: TGTGCCAGCTCCACGGACAGGGAATTTATTGAGCAGTACTTC. It is translated as CASSTDREFIEQYF.

This clonotype was seen a handful of times. The chain has TRBV7-2 and TRBJ2-7; the D gene is possibly TRBD1 (6 bases). Germline V gene data show CDR1 as SGHTA and CDR2 as FQGNSA. The CDR3 is made up of 13 amino acids. The V gene lost 5 bases and the J gene lost 2 bases, with 10 bases spanning the gap. The CDR3 region has the DNA TGTGCCAGCAGCCTTGACAGGACCTACGAGCAGTACTTC. Amino acids: CASSLDRTYEQYF.

In its sample, this clonotype was seen many times. The V gene is TRBV18, the J gene TRBJ2-5; the D gene is possibly TRBD2 (6 bases). Germline CDR1 KGHSH, CDR2 LQKENI. The CDR3 is 12 amino acids. V was cut by 8 bases and J by 5 bases, with 12 bases left in between. For the CDR3, the DNA is TGTGCCAGCAGCCCAGGAGGGGAGACCCAGTACTTC. It codes for CASSPGGETQYF.

There are a few counts of this clonotype. This chain joins TRBV19 and TRBJ2-7, with TRBD2 as a possible D gene (6 bases). Trimming shortened V by 5 bases and J by 0 bases, and 14 bases separated the two germline ends. This CDR3 is 15 amino acids long. The V gene's germline CDR1 is LNHDA and CDR2 SQIVND (reference sequence). This CDR3 is CASSGRGTPSYEQYF. The DNA for the CDR3 is TGTGCCAGTAGTGGTCGGGGGACTCCCTCCTACGAGCAGTACTTC.

The chain has TRBV28 and TRBJ2-5; 8 bases map to TRBD2. Germline assignment: CDR1 MDHEN and CDR2 SYDVKM. The CDR3 sequence is 15 residues long. Unmatched junction bases numbered 11, after V lost 6 bases and J lost 5 bases. CDR3 sequence (DNA): TGTGCCAGCAGCCCTGTGGGAGCGGGAGATGAGACCCAGTACTTC. It yields the protein CASSPVGAGDETQYF.

This clonotype appeared a few times. V usage is TRBV4-3 and J usage is TRBJ1-6; D is possibly TRBD1 (5 bases). V lost 0 bases, J lost 3 bases, and 9 bases lay in between. This CDR3 contains 16 residues. Germline V gene sequence: CDR1 LGHNA, CDR2 YSLEER. This chain's CDR3 is CASSQERQYYNSPLHF. The CDR3 DNA is TGCGCCAGCAGCCAAGAACGACAGTACTATAATTCACCCCTCCACTTT.

This rearrangement joins TRBV12-3 or TRBV12-4 to TRBJ2-2, with D perhaps TRBD2 (6 bases). V lost 6 bases and J lost 5, with 19 bases in between. The CDR3 length is 16 residues. CDR3 protein: CASSGRFGGRTGELFF. The CDR3 nucleotides read TGTGCCAGCAGCGGACGGTTCGGGGGTAGAACCGGGGAGCTGTTTTTT.

About this clonotype itself: No DNA is shown, since the ends of the CDR3 on it are uncertain; the CDR3 is the one TCRdb lists. V gene TRBV5-6 combines with J gene TRBJ2-6. With termini counted, the CDR3 has 16 amino acids. CDR1 is SGHDT and CDR2 is YYEEEE in the germline V gene. The CDR3 loop is CASCANRGSGANVLTF.

A few counts support this clonotype. The chain joins TRBV5-6 to TRBJ2-3, with TRBD2 matching 11 bases. CDR1 is SGHDT and CDR2 is YYEEEE in the germline V gene. The CDR3 has 15 residues. V shed 3 bases and J 7 bases; nucleotides not matched to a gene: 7. This chain's CDR3 is CASSSIAGGPNTQYF. CDR3 bases: TGTGCCAGCAGCTCAATAGCGGGAGGGCCAAATACGCAGTATTTT.

The CDR3 loop reads CASKASAYNEQFF. CDR3 bases: TGTGCCAGTAAGGCTAGCGCCTACAATGAGCAGTTCTTC. The V gene is TRBV19, the J gene TRBJ2-1; maybe TRBD2 (6 bases). CDR1 is LNHDA and CDR2 is SQIVND in the germline V gene (reference sequence). The CDR3 is made up of 13 amino acids. Trimming removed 7 bases at V and 2 bases at J, with 9 bases between.

The chain is built from TRBV6-5 and TRBJ2-2; D is perhaps TRBD1 (6 bases). The germline V gene has CDR1 MNHEY and CDR2 SVGAGI. The CDR3 has 15 residues. V gave up 2 bases and J gave up 0 bases, with 7 bases separating them. CDR3 nucleotides: TGTGCCAGCAGTTACGACAGGCCGAACACCGGGGAGCTGTTTTTT. Translating gives CASSYDRPNTGELFF.

The rearrangement joins TRBV29-1 to TRBJ2-3, with D possibly matching TRBD1 (6 bases). The CDR3 is made up of 15 amino acids. The germline gives CDR1 SQVTM, CDR2 ANQGSEA. V was cut by 7 bases and J by 2 bases, with 19 bases left in between. DNA for the CDR3: TGCAGCGCGGTCCCCGGACAGCCCGTCACAGATACGCAGTATTTT. This translates into CSAVPGQPVTDTQYF.

This clonotype was observed a few times. The chain recombines TRBV12-3 or TRBV12-4 with TRBJ1-5; D call uncertain. The CDR3 consists of 15 residues. Between the trimmed V and J ends, which lost 6 bases and 1 base, there was a span of 13 bases. The CDR3 DNA reads as TGTGCCAGCAGGAAGGGATCCCAAAGCAATCAGCCCCAGCATTTT. It codes for CASRKGSQSNQPQHF.

V and J are TRBV5-6 and TRBJ2-1; a possible D gene is TRBD2 (5 bases). V was shortened by 5 bases and J by 9 bases, with 21 bases between the two germline ends. Per the germline V gene, CDR1 is SGHDT and CDR2 is YYEEEE. The CDR3 extends over 15 amino acids. CDR3 loop: CASSTGLLAPAEQFF. CDR3 nucleotides: TGTGCCAGCAGTACGGGGTTATTGGCTCCGGCTGAGCAGTTCTTC.

This clonotype appeared a few times. This chain connects TRBV5-1 to TRBJ2-3, with D hard to call. The V end lost 0 bases, the J end lost 2 bases, and 10 bases lay between the germline ends. CDR3 length: 15 residues. The germline CDR1 and CDR2 sequences are SGHRS and YFSETQ. CDR3 sequence (DNA): TGCGCCAGCAGCTTGGAGGCAGGCACCACAGATACGCAGTATTTT. Translation: CASSLEAGTTDTQYF. Full variable domain (missing parts from reference TRBV5-1 and TRBJ2-3): KAGVTQTPRYLIKTRGQQVTLSCSPISGHRSVSWYQQTPGQGLQFLFEYFSETQRNKGNFPGRFSGRQFSNSRSEMNVSTLELGDSALYLCASSLEAGTTDTQYFGPGTRLTVL.